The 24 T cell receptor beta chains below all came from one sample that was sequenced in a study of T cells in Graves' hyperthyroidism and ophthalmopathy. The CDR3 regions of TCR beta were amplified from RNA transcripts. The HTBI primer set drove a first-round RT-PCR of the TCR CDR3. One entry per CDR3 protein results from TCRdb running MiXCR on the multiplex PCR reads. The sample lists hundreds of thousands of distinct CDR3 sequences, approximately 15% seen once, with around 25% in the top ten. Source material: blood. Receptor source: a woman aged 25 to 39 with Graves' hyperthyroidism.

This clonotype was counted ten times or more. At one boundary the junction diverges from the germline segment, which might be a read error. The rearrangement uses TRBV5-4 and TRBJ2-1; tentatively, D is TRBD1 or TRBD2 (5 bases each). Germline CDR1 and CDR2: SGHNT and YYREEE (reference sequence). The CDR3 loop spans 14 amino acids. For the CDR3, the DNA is TGTGCCAGCAGTTTGGGGGAATCCTACAATGAGCAGTTCTTC. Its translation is CASSLGESYNEQFF.

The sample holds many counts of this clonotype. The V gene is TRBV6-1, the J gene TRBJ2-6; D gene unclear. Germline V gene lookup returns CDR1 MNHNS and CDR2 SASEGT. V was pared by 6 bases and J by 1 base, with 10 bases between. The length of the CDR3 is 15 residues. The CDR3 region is CASSNPRSGANVLTF. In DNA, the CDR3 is TGTGCCAGCAGCAACCCAAGGTCTGGGGCCAACGTCCTGACTTTC.

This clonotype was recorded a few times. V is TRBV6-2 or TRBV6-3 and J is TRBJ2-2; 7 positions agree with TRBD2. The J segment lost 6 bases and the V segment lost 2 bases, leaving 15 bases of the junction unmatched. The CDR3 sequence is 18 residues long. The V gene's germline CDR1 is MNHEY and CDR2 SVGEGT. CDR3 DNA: TGTGCCAGCAGTTACGCCTGGGGCGCGGGAGAATTGTCCGGGGAGCTGTTTTTT. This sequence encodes CASSYAWGAGELSGELFF.

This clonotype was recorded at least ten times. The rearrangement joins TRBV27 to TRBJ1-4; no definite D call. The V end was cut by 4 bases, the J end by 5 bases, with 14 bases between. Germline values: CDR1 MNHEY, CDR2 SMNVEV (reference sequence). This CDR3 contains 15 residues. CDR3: CASSSNGRRNEKLFF. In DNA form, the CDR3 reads TGTGCCAGCAGTTCTAACGGGAGGAGGAATGAAAAACTGTTTTTT.

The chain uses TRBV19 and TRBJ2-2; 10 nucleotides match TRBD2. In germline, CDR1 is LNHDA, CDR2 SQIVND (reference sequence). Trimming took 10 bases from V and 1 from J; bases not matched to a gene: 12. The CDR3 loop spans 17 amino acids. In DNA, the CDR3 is TGTGCCACCTACCCGGGACTAGCGATGAAGAACACCGGGGAGCTGTTTTTT. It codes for CATYPGLAMKNTGELFF.

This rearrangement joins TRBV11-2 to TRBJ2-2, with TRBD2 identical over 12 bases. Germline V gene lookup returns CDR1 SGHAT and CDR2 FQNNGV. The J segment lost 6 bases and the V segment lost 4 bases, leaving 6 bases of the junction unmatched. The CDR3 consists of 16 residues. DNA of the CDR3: TGTGCCAGCAGCTCCCCCGGGACTAGCGGGTCCGGGGAGCTGTTTTTT. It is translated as CASSSPGTSGSGELFF.

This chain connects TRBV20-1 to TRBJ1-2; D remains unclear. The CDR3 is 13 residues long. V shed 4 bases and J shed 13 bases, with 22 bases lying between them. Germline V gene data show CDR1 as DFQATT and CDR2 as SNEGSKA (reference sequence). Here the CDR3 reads CSATDGPNEIATF. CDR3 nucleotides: TGCAGTGCTACCGACGGCCCAAACGAGATCGCCACCTTC.

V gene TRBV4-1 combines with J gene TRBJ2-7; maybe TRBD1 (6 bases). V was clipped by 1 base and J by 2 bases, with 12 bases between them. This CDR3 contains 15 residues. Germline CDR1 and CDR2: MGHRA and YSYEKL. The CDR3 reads CASSQVRDNTYEQYF. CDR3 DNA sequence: TGCGCCAGCAGCCAAGTTCGGGACAACACCTACGAGCAGTACTTC.

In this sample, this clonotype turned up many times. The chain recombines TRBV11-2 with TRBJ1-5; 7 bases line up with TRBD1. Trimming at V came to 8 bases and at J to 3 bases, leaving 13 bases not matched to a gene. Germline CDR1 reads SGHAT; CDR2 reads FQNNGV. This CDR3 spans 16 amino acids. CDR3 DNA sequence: TGTGCCAGCGGACAGGATCCGTCGGGTTTCAATCAGCCCCAGCATTTT. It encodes CASGQDPSGFNQPQHF.

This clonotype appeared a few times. The CDR3 DNA follows: TGCAGCGTTGTCTCGTCGACCTACGAGCAGTACTTC. It specifies CSVVSSTYEQYF. This sequence joins TRBV29-1 and TRBJ2-7, with D unclear. Germline values: CDR1 SQVTM, CDR2 ANQGSEA. This CDR3 contains 12 residues. Trimming pared 4 bases from V and 2 bases from J, leaving 9 bases between.

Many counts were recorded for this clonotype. CDR3 nucleotides: TGTGCCAGCAGTGAATTTCCCATGTACCAAGAGACCCAGTACTTC. Protein product: CASSEFPMYQETQYF. The chain uses TRBV6-1 and TRBJ2-5; the D is unclear. Germline CDR1 and CDR2: MNHNS and SASEGT. The V and J ends lost 2 bases and 0 bases respectively, with 10 bases between them. CDR3 size: 15 residues.

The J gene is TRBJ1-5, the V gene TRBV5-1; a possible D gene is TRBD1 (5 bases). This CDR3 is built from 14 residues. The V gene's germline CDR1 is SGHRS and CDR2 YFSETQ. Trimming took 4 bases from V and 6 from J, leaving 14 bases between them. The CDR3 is CASSTDGGVQPQHF. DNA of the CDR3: TGCGCCAGCAGCACCGACGGAGGGGTTCAGCCCCAGCATTTT. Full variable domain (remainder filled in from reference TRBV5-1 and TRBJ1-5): KAGVTQTPRYLIKTRGQQVTLSCSPISGHRSVSWYQQTPGQGLQFLFEYFSETQRNKGNFPGRFSGRQFSNSRSEMNVSTLELGDSALYLCASSTDGGVQPQHFGDGTRLSIL.

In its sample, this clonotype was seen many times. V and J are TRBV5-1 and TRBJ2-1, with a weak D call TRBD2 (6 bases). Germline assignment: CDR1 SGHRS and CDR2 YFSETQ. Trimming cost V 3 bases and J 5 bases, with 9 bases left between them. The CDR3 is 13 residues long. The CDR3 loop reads CASSSGVDNEQFF. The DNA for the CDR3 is TGCGCCAGCAGCTCGGGAGTTGACAATGAGCAGTTCTTC.

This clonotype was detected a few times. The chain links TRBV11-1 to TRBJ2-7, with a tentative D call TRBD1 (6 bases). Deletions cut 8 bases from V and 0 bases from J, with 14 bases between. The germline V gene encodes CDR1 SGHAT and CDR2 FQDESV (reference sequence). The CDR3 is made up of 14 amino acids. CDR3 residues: CASEVRDTSYEQYF. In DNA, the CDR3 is TGTGCCAGCGAGGTCCGGGACACCTCCTACGAGCAGTACTTC.

CDR3 amino acids: CASSSQGYYEQYF. The CDR3 bases are TGTGCCAGCAGCTCACAGGGCTACTACGAGCAGTACTTC. This sequence joins TRBV7-2 and TRBJ2-7, with a tentative D call TRBD1 (6 bases). The CDR3 sequence is 13 residues long. V lost 4 bases, J lost 3 bases, and 10 bases lay in between. Germline V lookup: CDR1 SGHTA, CDR2 FQGNSA.

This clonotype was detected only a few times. CDR3 sequence (DNA): TGTGCCAGCAGCTCCCAAGGGGGTAGTAATGAGCAGTTCTTC. Translated: CASSSQGGSNEQFF. This chain connects TRBV7-8 to TRBJ2-1, with a weak D call TRBD1 (6 bases). The V end lost 4 bases, the J end lost 7 bases, and 14 bases lay between the germline ends. This CDR3 spans 14 amino acids. CDR1 is SGHVS and CDR2 is FQNEAQ in the germline V gene.

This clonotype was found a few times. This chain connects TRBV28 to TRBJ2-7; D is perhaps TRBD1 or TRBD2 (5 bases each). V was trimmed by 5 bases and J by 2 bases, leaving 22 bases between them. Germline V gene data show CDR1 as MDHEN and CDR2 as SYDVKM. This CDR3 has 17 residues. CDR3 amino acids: CASSRGVGGHIAYEQYF. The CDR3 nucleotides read TGTGCCAGCAGTCGAGGGGTGGGCGGTCATATCGCCTACGAGCAGTACTTC.

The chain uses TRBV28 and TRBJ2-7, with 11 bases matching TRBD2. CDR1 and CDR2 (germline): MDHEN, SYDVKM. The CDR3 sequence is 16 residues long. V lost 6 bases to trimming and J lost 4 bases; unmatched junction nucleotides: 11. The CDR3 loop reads CASRFGGTSGLYEQYF. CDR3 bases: TGTGCCAGCAGATTCGGCGGGACTAGCGGACTGTACGAGCAGTACTTC. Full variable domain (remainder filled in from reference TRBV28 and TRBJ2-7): DVKVTQSSRYLVKRTGEKVFLECVQDMDHENMFWYRQDPGLGLRLIYFSYDVKMKEKGDIPEGYSVSREKKERFSLILESASTNQTSMYLCASRFGGTSGLYEQYFGPGTRLTVT.

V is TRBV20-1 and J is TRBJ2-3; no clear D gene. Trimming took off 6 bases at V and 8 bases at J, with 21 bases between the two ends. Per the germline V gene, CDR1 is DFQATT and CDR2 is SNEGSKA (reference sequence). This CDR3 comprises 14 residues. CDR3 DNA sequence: TGCAGTGCGAGCTCGTCCTCACGGGTTGGTACGCAGTATTTT. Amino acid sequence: CSASSSSRVGTQYF.

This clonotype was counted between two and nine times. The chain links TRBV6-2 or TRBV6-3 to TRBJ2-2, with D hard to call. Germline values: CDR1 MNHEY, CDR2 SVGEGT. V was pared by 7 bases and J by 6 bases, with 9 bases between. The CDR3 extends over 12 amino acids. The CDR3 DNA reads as TGTGCCAGCACCGAATGGTCCGGGGAGCTGTTTTTT. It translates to CASTEWSGELFF.

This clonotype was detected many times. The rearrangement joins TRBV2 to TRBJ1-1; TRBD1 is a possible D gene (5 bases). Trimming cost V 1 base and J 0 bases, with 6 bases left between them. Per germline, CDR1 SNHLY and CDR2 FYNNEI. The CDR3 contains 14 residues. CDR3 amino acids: CASSEGGLNTEAFF. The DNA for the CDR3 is TGTGCCAGCAGTGAAGGGGGCCTGAACACTGAAGCTTTCTTT.

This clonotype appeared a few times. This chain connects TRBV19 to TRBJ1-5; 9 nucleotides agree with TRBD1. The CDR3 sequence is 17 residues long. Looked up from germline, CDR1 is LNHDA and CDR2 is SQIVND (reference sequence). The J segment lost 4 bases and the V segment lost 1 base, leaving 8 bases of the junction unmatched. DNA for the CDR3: TGTGCCAGTAGTATAGTGTCCTACAGGGGGCCGAATCAGCCCCAGCATTTT. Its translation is CASSIVSYRGPNQPQHF. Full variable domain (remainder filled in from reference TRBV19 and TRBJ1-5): DGGITQSPKYLFRKEGQNVTLSCEQNLNHDAMYWYRQDPGQGLRLIYYSQIVNDFQKGDIAEGYSVSREKKESFPLTVTSAQKNPTAFYLCASSIVSYRGPNQPQHFGDGTRLSIL.

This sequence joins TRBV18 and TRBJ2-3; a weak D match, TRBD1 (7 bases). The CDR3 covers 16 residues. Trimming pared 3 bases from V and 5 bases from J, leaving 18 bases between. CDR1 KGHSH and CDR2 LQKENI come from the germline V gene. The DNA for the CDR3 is TGTGCCAGCTCACCCCGGGACAGCAGAGCGGGAGATACGCAGTATTTT. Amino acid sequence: CASSPRDSRAGDTQYF.

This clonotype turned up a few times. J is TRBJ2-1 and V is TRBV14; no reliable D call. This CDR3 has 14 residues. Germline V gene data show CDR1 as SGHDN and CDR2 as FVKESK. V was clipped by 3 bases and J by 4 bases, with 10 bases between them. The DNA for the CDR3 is TGTGCCAGCAGCCATCGAGCCGATTACAATGAGCAGTTCTTC. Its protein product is CASSHRADYNEQFF.